This T cell receptor (beta chain) came from a study of beta chain features in type 1 diabetes. Germline V lookup: CDR1 SGHDN, CDR2 FVKESK. The CDR3 consists of 14 residues. V lost 4 bases to trimming and J lost 2 bases, with 8 bases between them. This clone was seen a handful of times. What it binds is not known. Every bit of the isolated RNA underwent reverse transcription, so sequencing read expressed TCRB transcripts. This table comes from immunoSEQ multiplex PCR, and its TCRdb copy is limited to in-frame clones, with some not included. The sample lists nearly 350,000 clones, 7.5% to 9% occurring once. General study results and limits: There was no resolution here of whether HLA type influences TCRB rearrangement. Naive, central memory and regulatory TCRB repertoires appeared more similar among patients than healthy donors.

Every single donor gave one heparinised blood draw, and these averaged around 110 mL. All of the sorted populations showed purity greater than 95%. The material sequenced was central memory CD4+ T cells from blood. The TCR sequence derives from a woman aged 18-29 years in good health. The chain couples TRBV14 to TRBJ2-2; D unclear. DNA for the CDR3: TGTGCCAGCAGCCCCCTCTTTAACACCGGGGAGCTGTTTTTT. Its translation is CASSPLFNTGELFF. Together with reference TRBV14 and TRBJ2-2, the CDR3 gives the full variable domain: EAGVTQFPSHSVIEKGQTVTLRCDPISGHDNLYWYRRVMGKEIKFLLHFVKESKQDESGMPNNRFLAERTGGTYSTLKVQPAELEDSGVYFCASSPLFNTGELFFGEGSRLTVL.